The rows below give T cell receptor beta chains drawn from one sample of a study of tumor-infiltrating lymphocytes in primary liver carcinoma. TCRdb itself ran the multiplex PCR reads through MiXCR, one entry per CDR3 protein. In the table there are about 48,000 distinct CDR3 sequences, over 70% of which are singletons. Sample: liver tumor tissue from sampling region 3. These receptors were taken from a man aged 40-49 years with primary liver carcinoma and hepatitis B virus infection. Both conserved end residues are part of each CDR3. Each record gives: CDR3 DNA, CDR3 protein, J gene, V gene, clone size, D gene. A D gene is named only where the DNA matches it firmly. The size field is filled for only some rows; it gives once, few, many or a size class.

CDR3nt: TGTGCTATCAGCCTTCCGACAGAGCAGTTCTTC; CDR3aa: CAISLPTEQFF; j_gene: TRBJ2-1; v_gene: TRBV6-1; abundance: NA; d_gene: NA
CDR3nt: TGTGCCAGCAACTTAGTTTGGCAGGGTAATGAGCAGTTCTTC; CDR3aa: CASNLVWQGNEQFF; j_gene: TRBJ2-1; v_gene: TRBV11-3; abundance: once; d_gene: NA
CDR3nt: TGTGCCTGGAGTGTACAGGGGGCCTACAATGAGCAGTTCTTC; CDR3aa: CAWSVQGAYNEQFF; j_gene: TRBJ2-1; v_gene: TRBV30; abundance: many; d_gene: TRBD1
CDR3nt: TGTGCCAGCAGTCCTACGACTAGTAGGGATGAGCGGTTCTTC; CDR3aa: CASSPTTSRDERFF; j_gene: TRBJ2-1; v_gene: TRBV2; abundance: few; d_gene: NA
CDR3nt: TGTGCCAGTAGCTTTAACAGGGGTCCAGTTCCTTTCTTT; CDR3aa: CASSFNRGPVPFF; j_gene: TRBJ1-1; v_gene: TRBV13; abundance: NA; d_gene: TRBD1
CDR3nt: TGTGCCAGCAGTCTTTGGACAGGGATGAAAGCTGGGGCCAACGTCCTGACTTTC; CDR3aa: CASSLWTGMKAGANVLTF; j_gene: TRBJ2-6; v_gene: TRBV6-5; abundance: large; d_gene: TRBD1
CDR3nt: TGTGTCAGTAGACCGGGACAGTCCTACGAGCAGTACTTC; CDR3aa: CVSRPGQSYEQYF; j_gene: TRBJ2-7; v_gene: TRBV12-3/TRBV12-4; abundance: NA; d_gene: TRBD1
CDR3nt: TGCGCCAGCAGCCAAGGTCAGGGGAGTACCGGGGAGCTGTTTTTT; CDR3aa: CASSQGQGSTGELFF; j_gene: TRBJ2-2; v_gene: TRBV4-1; abundance: NA; d_gene: NA
CDR3nt: TGTGCCAACAGCGTAACCGGGACTAGCGGGGACAATAAGCAATTCTTC; CDR3aa: CANSVTGTSGDNKQFF; j_gene: TRBJ2-1; v_gene: TRBV4-2; abundance: once; d_gene: TRBD2
CDR3nt: TGTACCAGCAGATCCTGGGACTCGGCCCACCAAGAGACTCAGAACTTC; CDR3aa: CTSRSWDSAHQETQNF; j_gene: TRBJ2-5; v_gene: TRBV11-2; abundance: NA; d_gene: NA
CDR3nt: TGTGTCAGCACCTCGGGACTAGCGGGAGATGGTGAGCAGTTCTTC; CDR3aa: CVSTSGLAGDGEQFF; j_gene: TRBJ2-1; v_gene: TRBV2; abundance: once; d_gene: TRBD2
CDR3nt: TGTGTCAGCAGTTACCTGGCCCAAAACACGGATACGCAGTATTTT; CDR3aa: CVSSYLAQNTDTQYF; j_gene: TRBJ2-3; v_gene: TRBV6-2/TRBV6-3; abundance: once; d_gene: NA
CDR3nt: TGTGCCAGCAGTCCTTTTCTGACTAACTACAATGAGCAGTTCTTC; CDR3aa: CASSPFLTNYNEQFF; j_gene: TRBJ2-1; v_gene: TRBV28; abundance: many; d_gene: NA
CDR3nt: TGTGTCAGCAGCTTAGCGCAGGGAAAGCAGTATTTC; CDR3aa: CVSSLAQGKQYF; j_gene: TRBJ2-7; v_gene: TRBV11-1; abundance: NA; d_gene: NA
CDR3nt: TGTGCCTCTACAAGGGTAAGCCAAGAGACCAAGTACTTC; CDR3aa: CASTRVSQETKYF; j_gene: TRBJ2-5; v_gene: TRBV11-1; abundance: NA; d_gene: NA
CDR3nt: TGTCCCAGCAGCGTAACCGGGACTAGCGGGGACAGTGAGCAATTCTTC; CDR3aa: CPSSVTGTSGDSEQFF; j_gene: TRBJ2-1; v_gene: TRBV4-2; abundance: NA; d_gene: TRBD2
CDR3nt: TGTGCCAGCAACTATGGACAGGGGGCATGGGACACGCAGTATTTT; CDR3aa: CASNYGQGAWDTQYF; j_gene: TRBJ2-3; v_gene: TRBV7-3; abundance: NA; d_gene: TRBD1
CDR3nt: TGTGCCAGCAGCTTCACTAGCGGCAACAATGAGCAGTTCTTC; CDR3aa: CASSFTSGNNEQFF; j_gene: TRBJ2-1; v_gene: TRBV7-9; abundance: many; d_gene: TRBD2
CDR3nt: TGCGCCAGCGGCTCAACAATGGGGACTAATGAAAAACTGTTTTTT; CDR3aa: CASGSTMGTNEKLFF; j_gene: TRBJ1-4; v_gene: TRBV5-1; abundance: NA; d_gene: NA